This TCR beta chain was sequenced during a study of blood T cells in healthy people across ages. Primed by a sample-barcoded 5' primer and a J-beta primer mix, a second PCR proceeded for about 7 to 12 cycles. TCRdb processed the 5' RACE reads anew with MiXCR; each CDR3 protein has one entry. The sample lists around 710,000 distinct CDR3 sequences; around 40% were seen once. Per germline, CDR1 LNHDA and CDR2 SQIVND (reference sequence). V lost 3 bases, J lost 0 bases, and 15 bases lay in between. The CDR3 covers 17 residues. The sample consisted of blood. The sequence was obtained from a woman in her sixties or seventies in good health. The chain combines TRBV19 with TRBJ2-4; D may be TRBD1 (6 bases). The CDR3 nucleotides are TGTGCCAGTAGTATTCAAGCAGGGGAAACAGCCAAAAACATTCAGTACTTC. Protein: CASSIQAGETAKNIQYF.